The 4 T cell receptor beta chains given below trace back to one sample, sequenced in a study of early T cells in non-severe SARS-CoV-2 infection. TCRdb called the 5' RACE reads again in MiXCR, with one record for every CDR3 protein. The table records approximately 37,000 distinct CDR3 sequences, approximately 8% of them present only once. Material: whole blood, obtained at baseline. The receptor set was obtained from an adult who was a healthcare worker with PCR-confirmed SARS-CoV-2 infection or an uninfected control (not recorded which).

This clonotype was seen ten or more times. This chain uses TRBV5-1 with TRBJ2-7, with 9 bases matching TRBD2. Trimming took 5 bases from V and 1 from J; bases not matched to a gene: 7. The length of the CDR3 is 15 residues. Germline assignment: CDR1 SGHRS and CDR2 YFSETQ. The CDR3 DNA sequence: TGCGCCAGCAGTCCAGCGGGAGGCCAGTCCTACGAGCAGTACTTC. Translating it yields CASSPAGGQSYEQYF. Together with reference TRBV5-1 and TRBJ2-7, the CDR3 gives the full variable domain: KAGVTQTPRYLIKTRGQQVTLSCSPISGHRSVSWYQQTPGQGLQFLFEYFSETQRNKGNFPGRFSGRQFSNSRSEMNVSTLELGDSALYLCASSPAGGQSYEQYFGPGTRLTVT.

There are a few counts of this clonotype. The V and J genes are TRBV28 and TRBJ1-5; possibly TRBD1 for D (6 bases). The V end was cut by 5 bases, the J end by 4 bases, with 18 bases between. The CDR3 has 16 residues. CDR1 is MDHEN and CDR2 is SYDVKM in the germline V gene. The CDR3 region is CASSPLGQGSNQPQHF. The CDR3 coding sequence is TGTGCCAGCAGTCCTTTGGGGCAGGGGAGTAATCAGCCCCAGCATTTT.

This clonotype was counted at least ten times. This chain joins TRBV7-2 and TRBJ2-3; D ambiguous. Germline assignment: CDR1 SGHTA and CDR2 FQGNSA. V gave up 5 bases and J gave up 0 bases, with 9 bases separating them. The CDR3 sequence is 14 residues long. Written as DNA, the CDR3 is TGTGCCAGCAGCACCAGCTCCAGCACAGATACGCAGTATTTT. It encodes CASSTSSSTDTQYF.

The chain joins TRBV6-1 to TRBJ2-3; D tentatively reads TRBD1 or TRBD2 (5 bases each). The CDR3 runs 15 residues. V dropped 7 bases and J dropped 4 bases, with 18 bases sitting between them. The V gene's germline CDR1 is MNHNS and CDR2 SASEGT. For the CDR3, the DNA is TGTGCCAGCATATGGAGCGGTGGGGGTGCAGATACGCAGTATTTT. This codes for CASIWSGGGADTQYF.